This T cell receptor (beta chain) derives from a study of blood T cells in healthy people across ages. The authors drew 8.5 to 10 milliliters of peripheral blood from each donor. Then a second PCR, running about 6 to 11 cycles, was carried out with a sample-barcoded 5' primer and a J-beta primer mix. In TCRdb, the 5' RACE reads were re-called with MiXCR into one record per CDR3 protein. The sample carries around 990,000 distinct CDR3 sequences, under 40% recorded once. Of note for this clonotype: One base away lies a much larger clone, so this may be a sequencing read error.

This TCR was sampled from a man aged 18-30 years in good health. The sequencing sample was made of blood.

The CDR3, as DNA: TGTACCAGCAGCCCTATGACTAGCGGGGGGGCAAGGGAGCAGTTCTTC. Encoded protein: CTSSPMTSGGAREQFF. The J gene is TRBJ2-1, the V gene TRBV3-1, with 14 bases lining up with TRBD2. Germline assignment: CDR1 LGHDT and CDR2 YNNKEL (reference sequence). CDR3 length: 16 amino acids.